Listed below are T cell receptor beta chains from one sample, sequenced in a study of T cell repertoires in cytomegalovirus infection. TCRdb itself ran the reads through MiXCR, one entry per CDR3 protein. The sample holds approximately 500,000 distinct CDR3 sequences, more than 25% seen once. Input material: PBMCs. These receptors originate from a human donor in good health (CMV status not recorded). Some clones in this sample may be carry-over from other donors' samples. CDR3s include the opening cysteine and the closing phenylalanine or tryptophan.

TRBJ1-5	TRBV6-1	CASSYQGVERPQHF
TRBJ2-7	TRBV4-3	CASSQDFQSFRYEQYF
TRBJ2-4	TRBV7-3	CASSLRGDIQYF
TRBJ1-4	TRBV7-8	CASSPRQGMSEKLFF
TRBJ2-3	TRBV9	CASSVRQGSTDTQYF
TRBJ1-2	TRBV7-2	CASSLVTGGGYTF
TRBJ2-1	TRBV4-1	CASSQVDRGQRYEQFF
TRBJ2-7	TRBV7-3	CASSFSSGSSYEQYF
TRBJ2-5	TRBV11-2	CASSTQGVGETQYF
TRBJ2-7	TRBV7-2	CASSLVSSGEQYF
TRBJ2-3	TRBV29-1	CSVEAGRGLGGTDTQYF
TRBJ1-1	TRBV19	CASSNRFSGGAYTEAFF
TRBJ2-5	TRBV6-1	CASSRQEQETQYF
TRBJ2-3	TRBV7-2	CASSLASDTQYF
TRBJ2-1	TRBV12-3/TRBV12-4	CASSPRSGRTYNEQFF
TRBJ2-7	TRBV6-2/TRBV6-3	CASSSFEYEQYF
TRBJ2-7	TRBV20-1	CSAIGQNYEQYF
TRBJ2-3	TRBV6-1	CASSDRGGRAWTDTQYF
TRBJ2-2	TRBV7-2	CASSSGLRLFF
TRBJ1-2	TRBV29-1	CSVGVLLHGYTF